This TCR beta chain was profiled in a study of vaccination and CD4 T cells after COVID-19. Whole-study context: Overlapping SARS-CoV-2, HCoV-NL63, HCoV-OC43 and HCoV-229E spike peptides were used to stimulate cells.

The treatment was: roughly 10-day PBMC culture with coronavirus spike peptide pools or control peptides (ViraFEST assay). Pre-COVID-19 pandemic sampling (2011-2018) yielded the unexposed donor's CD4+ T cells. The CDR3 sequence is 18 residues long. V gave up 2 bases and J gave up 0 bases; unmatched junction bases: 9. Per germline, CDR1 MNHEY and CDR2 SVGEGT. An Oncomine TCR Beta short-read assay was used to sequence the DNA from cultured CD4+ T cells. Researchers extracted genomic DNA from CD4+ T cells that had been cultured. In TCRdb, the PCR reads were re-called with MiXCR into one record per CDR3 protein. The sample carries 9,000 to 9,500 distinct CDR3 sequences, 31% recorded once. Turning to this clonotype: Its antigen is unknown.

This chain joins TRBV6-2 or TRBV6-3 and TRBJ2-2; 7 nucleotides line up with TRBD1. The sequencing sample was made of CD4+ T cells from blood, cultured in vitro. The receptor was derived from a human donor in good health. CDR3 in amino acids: CASSYREGGYSNTGELFF. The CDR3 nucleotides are TGTGCCAGCAGTTACCGGGAAGGGGGCTATTCGAACACCGGGGAGCTGTTTTTT.